A single sample is the source of the 21 T cell receptor beta chains below, sequenced in a study of early T cells in non-severe SARS-CoV-2 infection. TCRdb analysed the 5' RACE reads with MiXCR anew, one entry per CDR3 protein. The sample includes approximately 76,000 distinct CDR3 sequences, around 15% of them seen just once. The sample taken for sequencing was whole blood. The source is an adult who was a healthcare worker with PCR-confirmed SARS-CoV-2 infection or an uninfected control (not recorded which).

The chain recombines TRBV11-1 with TRBJ1-1; D is undetermined. V was trimmed by 2 bases and J by 2 bases, leaving 3 bases between them. Germline-derived CDR1 and CDR2 are SGHAT and FQDESV (reference sequence). The CDR3 covers 12 residues. CDR3 sequence (DNA): TGTGCCAGCAGCTTACACAACACTGAAGCTTTCTTT. Its translation is CASSLHNTEAFF.

This clonotype has ten or more counts. V gene TRBV7-9 combines with J gene TRBJ2-3; D is undetermined. From germline, CDR1 is SEHNR and CDR2 FQNEAQ (reference sequence). V was shortened by 5 bases and J by 0 bases, with 15 bases between the two germline ends. The CDR3 runs 16 residues. The DNA of the CDR3 is TGTGCCAGCAGCCCCATTGGCGACCTTAGCACAGATACGCAGTATTTT. It encodes CASSPIGDLSTDTQYF.

The CDR3 loop is CASSRRWDEQFF. The CDR3 nucleotides are TGTGCCAGCAGCCGGAGGTGGGATGAGCAGTTCTTC. The chain recombines TRBV7-9 with TRBJ2-1; D possibly corresponds to TRBD2 (5 bases). CDR1 SEHNR and CDR2 FQNEAQ come from the germline V gene (reference sequence). The CDR3 sequence is 12 residues long. V gave up 5 bases and J gave up 8 bases, with 10 bases separating them. Full variable domain (remainder filled in from reference TRBV7-9 and TRBJ2-1): DTGVSQNPRHKITKRGQNVTFRCDPISEHNRLYWYRQTLGQGPEFLTYFQNEAQLEKSRLLSDRFSAERPKGSFSTLEIQRTEQGDSAMYLCASSRRWDEQFFGPGTRLTVL.

This clonotype has a handful of counts. This rearrangement joins TRBV6-1 to TRBJ2-7; D unclear. The CDR3 consists of 16 residues. From germline, CDR1 is MNHNS and CDR2 SASEGT. V lost 7 bases and J 0 bases, leaving 19 bases between the germline ends. Here the CDR3 reads CASNFGPQTPSYEQYF. For the CDR3, the DNA is TGTGCCAGCAACTTCGGGCCTCAGACCCCCTCCTACGAGCAGTACTTC.

This chain links TRBV7-2 with TRBJ1-2; 12 bases align to TRBD1. The germline V gene encodes CDR1 SGHTA and CDR2 FQGNSA. Trimming cost V 5 bases and J 6 bases; bases outside gene matches: 4. This CDR3 is 14 amino acids long. CDR3 nucleotides: TGTGCCAGCAGCCAATGGGACAGGGGGCATGGCTACACCTTC. Its protein is CASSQWDRGHGYTF.

The chain carries TRBV7-9 and TRBJ2-1; D may be TRBD1 or TRBD2 (7 bases each). This CDR3 is 12 amino acids long. The ends were cut back, 4 bases at V and 8 bases at J, with 9 bases in the middle. Germline-derived CDR1 and CDR2 are SEHNR and FQNEAQ (reference sequence). The CDR3 sequence: CASSSGGDEQFF. The CDR3 nucleotides read TGTGCCAGCAGCTCAGGGGGGGATGAGCAGTTCTTC.

The V and J genes are TRBV29-1 and TRBJ2-3; 10 nucleotides agree with TRBD2. This CDR3 contains 13 residues. Per the germline V gene, CDR1 is SQVTM and CDR2 is ANQGSEA. V lost 7 bases and J lost 4; bases outside the gene matches: 5. DNA for the CDR3: TGCAGCGCGGGACTAGCGATCGCAGATACGCAGTATTTT. As protein: CSAGLAIADTQYF.

This clonotype has just a few counts. The V call is TRBV7-9, the J call TRBJ2-3, with D possibly TRBD2 on 5 matching bases. V lost 0 bases to trimming and J lost 4 bases, with 11 bases between them. The CDR3 totals 15 residues. Germline V gene data show CDR1 as SEHNR and CDR2 as FQNEAQ (reference sequence). CDR3 protein: CASSLAGGGPDTQYF. DNA of the CDR3: TGTGCCAGCAGCTTAGCAGGCGGAGGACCAGATACGCAGTATTTT.

This clonotype showed up just a few times. The V gene is TRBV13, the J gene TRBJ2-1; 8 bases agree with TRBD1. Germline CDR1 and CDR2: PRHDT and FYEKMQ (reference sequence). The V segment lost 8 bases and the J segment 4 bases; nucleotides outside the gene matches: 4. The CDR3 is 13 amino acids. The CDR3 here is CASARTGYNEQFF. DNA of the CDR3: TGTGCCAGCGCTAGGACAGGGTACAATGAGCAGTTCTTC.

This clonotype was detected a few times. The rearrangement uses TRBV9 and TRBJ2-5; no definite D call. Deletions cut 0 bases from V and 5 bases from J, with 2 bases between. The germline CDR1 and CDR2 sequences are SGDLS and YYNGEE. The CDR3 covers 11 residues. Written as DNA, the CDR3 is TGTGCCAGCAGCGTAGATGAGACCCAGTACTTC. It is translated as CASSVDETQYF.

This clonotype came up many times. For the CDR3, the DNA is TGTGCCAGTAGTATAGTGGGGGCGATCTACCCTGAGCAGTTCTTC. Translation: CASSIVGAIYPEQFF. The chain combines TRBV19 with TRBJ2-1, with D perhaps matching TRBD1 (6 bases). Trimming removed 1 base at V and 9 bases at J, with 16 bases between. CDR1 and CDR2 from the germline V gene are LNHDA and SQIVND (reference sequence). The CDR3 loop spans 15 amino acids.

The J gene is TRBJ1-2, the V gene TRBV7-2; D is unclear. The CDR3 runs 13 residues. Trimming removed 5 bases at V and 0 bases at J, with 7 bases between. The germline CDR1 and CDR2 sequences are SGHTA and FQGNSA. CDR3 DNA: TGTGCCAGCAGCCCTGGGCCTAACTATGGCTACACCTTC. This translates into CASSPGPNYGYTF.

This clonotype has only a few counts. The rearrangement joins TRBV11-2 to TRBJ2-1, with D tentatively TRBD1 (6 bases). This CDR3 spans 15 amino acids. CDR1 is SGHAT and CDR2 is FQNNGV in the germline V gene. V lost 1 base and J 8 bases, leaving 15 bases between the germline ends. The CDR3 region has the DNA TGTGCCAGCAGCTTAGGGCAGGGGCTCTATCATGAGCAGTTCTTC. This gives the protein CASSLGQGLYHEQFF.

This chain connects TRBV6-1 to TRBJ2-7; 8 bases map to TRBD1. The CDR3 spans 12 residues. V gave up 11 bases and J gave up 3 bases; unmatched junction bases: 6. Germline loops: CDR1 MNHNS, CDR2 SASEGT. In nucleotides, the CDR3 is TGTGCCGGGGCTGACAGGGGCTACGAGCAGTACTTC. It is translated as CAGADRGYEQYF.

This clonotype has a handful of counts. This chain connects TRBV14 to TRBJ1-1; tentative D call: TRBD1 (5 bases). V was pared by 4 bases and J by 6 bases, with 15 bases between. The CDR3 is 14 residues long. Germline loops: CDR1 SGHDN, CDR2 FVKESK. The CDR3 is CASSRFREGSEAFF. In DNA, the CDR3 is TGTGCCAGCAGCCGTTTCAGGGAGGGATCTGAAGCTTTCTTT.

The chain couples TRBV9 to TRBJ1-1; 7 nucleotides agree with TRBD1. This CDR3 is built from 15 residues. With 4 bases clipped from V and 0 bases from J, the junction kept 6 bases outside the gene matches. Per germline, CDR1 SGDLS and CDR2 YYNGEE. The CDR3 protein is CASSPAGQMNTEAFF. The CDR3 nucleotides are TGTGCCAGCAGCCCAGCGGGACAGATGAACACTGAAGCTTTCTTT.

This clonotype was seen ten or more times. The chain recombines TRBV12-3 or TRBV12-4 with TRBJ2-3; D is unresolved. The CDR3 is 14 residues long. V was trimmed by 3 bases and J by 1 base, leaving 8 bases between them. The CDR3 DNA reads as TGTGCCAGCAGTTTCTCAGTTGGCACAGATACGCAGTATTTT. It yields the protein CASSFSVGTDTQYF.

There are a few counts of this clonotype. The chain carries TRBV5-1 and TRBJ1-6; weak D call: TRBD1 (6 bases). In germline, CDR1 is SGHRS, CDR2 YFSETQ. V lost 5 bases and J lost 4, with 10 bases in between. There are 14 residues in the CDR3. CDR3 amino acids: CASRGHSYNSPLHF. The CDR3 coding sequence is TGCGCCAGCAGGGGACACTCGTATAATTCACCCCTCCACTTT. Drawing the rest from reference TRBV5-1 and TRBJ1-6, the complete variable domain is KAGVTQTPRYLIKTRGQQVTLSCSPISGHRSVSWYQQTPGQGLQFLFEYFSETQRNKGNFPGRFSGRQFSNSRSEMNVSTLELGDSALYLCASRGHSYNSPLHFGNGTRLTVT.

The V and J genes are TRBV29-1 and TRBJ2-1; no clear D gene. V was shortened by 1 base and J by 4 bases, with 11 bases between the two germline ends. Germline-derived CDR1 and CDR2 are SQVTM and ANQGSEA. This CDR3 comprises 14 residues. DNA for the CDR3: TGCAGCGTTGAAGCTAAACCACAGTACAATGAGCAGTTCTTC. Protein: CSVEAKPQYNEQFF.

CDR3 nucleotides: TGCAGTGCTAGAGCAATGGCCGGCTCTTATGGCTACACCTTC. Protein product: CSARAMAGSYGYTF. This sequence joins TRBV20-1 and TRBJ1-2; D is uncertain. CDR3 size: 14 residues. Germline values: CDR1 DFQATT, CDR2 SNEGSKA (reference sequence). Trimming removed 1 base from V and 5 bases from J, with 14 bases in between.

This clonotype was recorded only once. This chain joins TRBV20-1 and TRBJ1-3; D is unclear. This CDR3 contains 14 residues. Germline CDR1 and CDR2: DFQATT and SNEGSKA (reference sequence). The ends were cut back, 0 bases at V and 0 bases at J, with 6 bases in the middle. CDR3 DNA sequence: TGCAGTGCTAGAGAGGGGAGCTCTGGAAACACCATATATTTT. Translation gives CSAREGSSGNTIYF.